Below are 18 T cell receptor beta chains sequenced from a single sample in a study of shared clonotypes between healthy human individuals. Data came from immunoSEQ multiplex PCR; TCRdb stores just in-frame clones and leaves some out. In the table there are approximately 2,000,000 clones, 93% of which are singletons. Positive CCR7 selection of CD45RO-negative cells yielded the naive CD8 cells, and terminally differentiated effector memory CD45RA+ cells were excluded. What was sequenced was naive CD8+ T cells from PBMCs. The source of these receptors is a young man in good health. Some clones in this sample may be carry-over from other donors' samples.

The gene calls are TRBV28 and TRBJ1-5; D not certain. This CDR3 spans 13 amino acids. Trimming left V 3 bases short and J 11 bases short, with 14 bases between. CDR1 and CDR2 (germline): MDHEN, SYDVKM. CDR3 loop: CASSLYSLRAQHF. The CDR3 nucleotides read TGTGCCAGCAGTTTGTACAGCCTACGGGCCCAGCATTTT.

This chain uses TRBV7-9 with TRBJ1-1; a possible D gene is TRBD1 (5 bases). The germline CDR1 and CDR2 sequences are SEHNR and FQNEAQ (reference sequence). The V end lost 7 bases, the J end lost 1 base, and 19 bases lay between the germline ends. The length of the CDR3 is 16 residues. The CDR3: CASNIGPGQRNTEAFF. The CDR3 region has the DNA TGTGCCAGCAACATCGGTCCAGGGCAGAGGAACACTGAAGCTTTCTTT.

V is TRBV5-3 and J is TRBJ2-2, with D unresolved. TRBV5-3 is identified as an open reading frame with a role that is uncertain. The CDR3 spans 13 residues. V lost 4 bases, J lost 4 bases, and 8 bases lay in between. The CDR3 is CARSLGSTGELFF. The CDR3 DNA reads as TGTGCCAGAAGCCTGGGGTCCACCGGGGAGCTGTTTTTT.

This chain links TRBV5-5 with TRBJ1-5, with D possibly matching TRBD1 (6 bases). The V end was cut by 1 base, the J end by 4 bases, with 18 bases between. This CDR3 is built from 17 residues. Germline V gene lookup returns CDR1 SGHKS and CDR2 YYEKEE (reference sequence). DNA for the CDR3: TGTGCCAGCAGCTTGTTCGCCCGGGACACGGCTAATCAGCCCCAGCATTTT. Protein product: CASSLFARDTANQPQHF.

This clone was seen just once. This chain connects TRBV27 to TRBJ1-2; D might be TRBD1 (6 bases). The CDR3 length is 14 residues. Germline-derived CDR1 and CDR2 are MNHEY and SMNVEV (reference sequence). Deletions cut 6 bases from V and 7 bases from J, with 18 bases between. This chain's CDR3 is CASRALRGAFGYTF. The CDR3 DNA reads TGTGCCAGCAGGGCTCTAAGGGGGGCTTTTGGCTACACCTTC.

Worth noting for this clone: Other nucleotide sequences in the sample specify the same CDR3. The chain carries TRBV27 and TRBJ2-1; D gene unclear. There are 13 residues in the CDR3. V lost 0 bases and J 6 bases, leaving 6 bases between the germline ends. In germline, CDR1 is MNHEY, CDR2 SMNVEV (reference sequence). The CDR3, as DNA: TGTGCCAGCAGTTTATCATCGGTCAATGAGCAGTTCTTC. Its protein is CASSLSSVNEQFF.

J is TRBJ2-1 and V is TRBV28, with D perhaps TRBD2 (7 bases). Germline CDR1 is MDHEN and CDR2 is SYDVKM. The CDR3 runs 18 residues. The germline V and J ends were trimmed by 4 bases and 0 bases, with 19 bases remaining between them. In nucleotides, the CDR3 is TGTGCCAGCAGTTGGGGGCTAGCGGAACCGAGCTCCTACAATGAGCAGTTCTTC. This sequence encodes CASSWGLAEPSSYNEQFF.

The CDR3 coding sequence is TGTGCCAGCAGTTTGGCTGGAGAAGTCTACAATGAGCAGTTCTTC. Translation gives CASSLAGEVYNEQFF. The chain employs TRBV27 and TRBJ2-1; no definite D call. The germline CDR1 and CDR2 sequences are MNHEY and SMNVEV (reference sequence). This CDR3 contains 15 residues. Trimming stripped 3 bases from V and 3 bases from J, with 12 bases between.

V and J are TRBV7-8 and TRBJ2-7; a possible D gene is TRBD1 (6 bases). The CDR3 has 16 residues. Trimming left V 5 bases short and J 3 bases short, with 20 bases between. From germline, CDR1 is SGHVS and CDR2 FQNEAQ. The CDR3 here is CASSRSDSGPHYEQYF. CDR3 in DNA: TGTGCCAGCAGCCGGTCGGACAGTGGGCCCCACTACGAGCAGTACTTC.

The V gene is TRBV27, the J gene TRBJ2-1; a possible D gene is TRBD1 (6 bases). Germline V gene sequence: CDR1 MNHEY, CDR2 SMNVEV (reference sequence). V was clipped by 2 bases and J by 4 bases, with 12 bases between them. The CDR3 sequence is 15 residues long. The CDR3 sequence is CASSLRTVLYNEQFF. The CDR3 DNA reads TGTGCCAGCAGTTTAAGGACAGTTCTTTACAATGAGCAGTTCTTC.

The rearrangement uses TRBV7-9 and TRBJ1-2; no clear D. The V and J ends lost 1 base and 6 bases respectively, with 12 bases between them. The germline V gene encodes CDR1 SEHNR and CDR2 FQNEAQ (reference sequence). The CDR3 has 14 residues. CDR3 DNA: TGTGCCAGCAGCTTAGGGGAGGGAGCAGATGGCTACACCTTC. Translating it yields CASSLGEGADGYTF.

The chain carries TRBV28 and TRBJ2-5, with 9 bases aligning to TRBD2. Germline-derived CDR1 and CDR2 are MDHEN and SYDVKM. Unmatched junction bases numbered 9, after V lost 6 bases and J lost 4 bases. CDR3 size: 15 residues. DNA of the CDR3: TGTGCCAGCAGCCCCCTAGCGGGGTTCGGAGAGACCCAGTACTTC. Its protein is CASSPLAGFGETQYF.

The genes are TRBV5-1 and TRBJ1-1; perhaps TRBD1 as D (5 bases). The V end lost 0 bases, the J end lost 5 bases, and 11 bases lay between the germline ends. The CDR3 runs 14 residues. Germline V gene sequence: CDR1 SGHRS, CDR2 YFSETQ. The CDR3 coding sequence is TGCGCCAGCAGCTTGGGGCGGAGGGGTACTGAAGCTTTCTTT. Amino acid sequence: CASSLGRRGTEAFF. Full variable domain (rest looked up from reference TRBV5-1 and TRBJ1-1): KAGVTQTPRYLIKTRGQQVTLSCSPISGHRSVSWYQQTPGQGLQFLFEYFSETQRNKGNFPGRFSGRQFSNSRSEMNVSTLELGDSALYLCASSLGRRGTEAFFGQGTRLTVV.

J is TRBJ1-3 and V is TRBV29-1; 11 bases are a match to TRBD1. The ends lost 7 bases at V and 1 base at J; junction bases unmatched: 3. CDR3 length equals 14 residues. In germline, CDR1 is SQVTM, CDR2 ANQGSEA. The CDR3 sequence is CSAWDRGSGNTIYF. The CDR3 DNA sequence: TGCAGCGCATGGGACAGGGGGTCTGGAAACACCATATATTTT.

This sequence joins TRBV28 and TRBJ1-3; 11 nucleotides match TRBD1. V lost 4 bases, J lost 5 bases, and 4 bases stayed unmatched. Germline CDR1 reads MDHEN; CDR2 reads SYDVKM. The CDR3 has 15 amino acids. The CDR3 spells CASSSDRGLRNTIYF. DNA of the CDR3: TGTGCCAGCAGTTCGGACAGGGGGCTTAGAAACACCATATATTTT.

V is TRBV7-9 and J is TRBJ2-7, with 10 bases aligning to TRBD2. CDR1 SEHNR and CDR2 FQNEAQ come from the germline V gene (reference sequence). V shed 5 bases and J 9 bases; nucleotides not matched to a gene: 13. The CDR3 contains 15 residues. DNA of the CDR3: TGTGCCAGCAGCCCGCTGCCCCTAGCGGGAGACGGGCAGTACTTC. This codes for CASSPLPLAGDGQYF.

The V call is TRBV29-1, the J call TRBJ2-1; the D gene is possibly TRBD1 (5 bases). Germline V gives CDR1 SQVTM, CDR2 ANQGSEA. The CDR3 is 15 residues long. V was shortened by 8 bases and J by 0 bases, with 17 bases between the two germline ends. The CDR3 region is CSYNDGAGSYNEQFF. The CDR3 nucleotides read TGCAGCTATAATGATGGGGCAGGCTCCTACAATGAGCAGTTCTTC.

The V gene is TRBV28, the J gene TRBJ2-3; a weak D match, TRBD1 (6 bases). This CDR3 is 16 amino acids long. V was trimmed by 6 bases and J by 0 bases, leaving 16 bases between them. Germline CDR1 is MDHEN and CDR2 is SYDVKM. CDR3 DNA: TGTGCCAGCAGGTCCTACAGGGTGGCTAGCACAGATACGCAGTATTTT. Translated, it gives CASRSYRVASTDTQYF. Using reference TRBV28 and TRBJ2-3 for the parts outside the CDR3, the full variable domain is DVKVTQSSRYLVKRTGEKVFLECVQDMDHENMFWYRQDPGLGLRLIYFSYDVKMKEKGDIPEGYSVSREKKERFSLILESASTNQTSMYLCASRSYRVASTDTQYFGPGTRLTVL.